This T cell receptor beta chain was sequenced in a study of T cells in women clearing cervical HPV infection. Study context: Blood came at first lesion visit for cases, post-clearance for controls. The study's findings and limits: T-cell numbers per sample were unknown and may explain richness differences.

Here immunoSEQ multiplex PCR was the method, and the copy in TCRdb shows in-frame clones only, minus some. This sample contains about 41,000 clones. Trimming took off 5 bases at V and 5 bases at J, with 12 bases between the two ends. The CDR3 has 13 residues. Germline assignment: CDR1 SGHTA and CDR2 FQGNSA. As for this clone: Its cognate antigen is unknown. Sequencing ends 3 residues short of the CDR3 end; the germline J gene provides the rest.

The receptor's source is a woman aged 18 to 69 with a cervical HPV16 infection that either progressed to CIN3+ or cleared (not recorded which). The sequencing sample was made of blood buffy coat. The V and J genes are TRBV7-2 and TRBJ1-1, with a possible D match to TRBD1 (6 bases). This CDR3 is CASSRRGPTEAFF. Partial CDR3 DNA: TGTGCCAGCAGCCGGCGGGGGCCAACTGAA.